Shown below are 14 T cell receptor beta chains from a single sample sequenced in a study of early T cells in non-severe SARS-CoV-2 infection. Each CDR3 protein is one row after TCRdb ran MiXCR on the 5' RACE reads. The repertoire has about 70,000 distinct CDR3 sequences, more than 8% of them found once; the top ten carry roughly 15%. The source material was whole blood, sampled at baseline. Every receptor here comes from an adult who was a healthcare worker with PCR-confirmed SARS-CoV-2 infection or an uninfected control (not recorded which).

The genes are TRBV19 and TRBJ2-3; D ambiguous. The CDR3 covers 12 residues. The V end lost 3 bases, the J end lost 4 bases, and 5 bases lay between the germline ends. Germline values: CDR1 LNHDA, CDR2 SQIVND (reference sequence). Here the CDR3 DNA reads TGTGCCAGTAGTATGGTCTCAGATACGCAGTATTTT. Translation gives CASSMVSDTQYF.

V and J are TRBV24-1 and TRBJ1-5, with TRBD1 as a possible D gene (6 bases). V shed 4 bases and J shed 2 bases, with 11 bases lying between them. Germline CDR1 is KGHDR and CDR2 is SFDVKD. The CDR3 contains 15 residues. The CDR3 protein is CATSDSTGGNQPQHF. The CDR3 nucleotides are TGTGCCACCAGTGACTCGACAGGAGGCAATCAGCCCCAGCATTTT.

V is TRBV6-6 and J is TRBJ1-1; the match to TRBD1 covers 8 bases. The CDR3 runs 14 residues. Germline V CDR1 and CDR2: MNHNY, SVGAGI (reference sequence). Trimming cost V 5 bases and J 3 bases; bases outside gene matches: 5. DNA of the CDR3: TGTGCCAGCAGTGGACAGGGCAGGTACACTGAAGCTTTCTTT. It is translated as CASSGQGRYTEAFF.

This clonotype was observed at least ten times. The V call is TRBV6-2 or TRBV6-3, the J call TRBJ2-7, with 10 positions matching TRBD2. This CDR3 comprises 13 residues. V lost 6 bases, J lost 5 bases, and 4 bases stayed unmatched. The germline V gene has CDR1 MNHEY and CDR2 SVGEGT. CDR3 bases: TGTGCCAGCAGGCTAGCGGGAGTTCACGAGCAGTACTTC. It codes for CASRLAGVHEQYF.

In this sample, this clonotype turned up a few times. The chain joins TRBV5-5 to TRBJ2-2; D possibly uses TRBD1 or TRBD2 (5 bases each). The germline V gene encodes CDR1 SGHKS and CDR2 YYEKEE (reference sequence). Trimming took 0 bases from V and 7 from J, leaving 10 bases between them. The CDR3 contains 14 residues. The CDR3 DNA follows: TGTGCCAGCAGCTTGGACTCTGGGGGCGGGGAGCTGTTTTTT. It codes for CASSLDSGGGELFF. The full variable domain, with the rest looked up from reference TRBV5-5 and TRBJ2-2, is DAGVTQSPTHLIKTRGQQVTLRCSPISGHKSVSWYQQVLGQGPQFIFQYYEKEERGRGNFPDRFSARQFPNYSSELNVNALLLGDSALYLCASSLDSGGGELFFGEGSRLTVL.

This clonotype was detected many times. The rearrangement uses TRBV29-1 and TRBJ2-1; possible D gene TRBD1, 6 bases. Trimming took off 6 bases at V and 8 bases at J, with 14 bases between the two ends. Germline loops: CDR1 SQVTM, CDR2 ANQGSEA. CDR3 length: 12 amino acids. The CDR3 DNA is TGCAGCGTCCGAAATACAGGGTATGAGCAGTTCTTC. Translation gives CSVRNTGYEQFF.

The rearrangement uses TRBV15 and TRBJ2-3; D is perhaps TRBD2 (7 bases). Germline CDR1 is LNHNV and CDR2 is YYDKDF (reference sequence). Trimming removed 4 bases at V and 6 bases at J, with 17 bases between. This CDR3 comprises 15 residues. DNA of the CDR3: TGTGCCACCAGCATCCTGGGGGGGCAGCGGGATACGCAGTATTTT. Translating it yields CATSILGGQRDTQYF. The full variable domain, in which reference TRBV15 and TRBJ2-3 provide the parts outside the CDR3, is DAMVIQNPRYQVTQFGKPVTLSCSQTLNHNVMYWYQQKSSQAPKLLFHYYDKDFNNEADTPDNFQSRRPNTSFCFLDIRSPGLGDTAMYLCATSILGGQRDTQYFGPGTRLTVL.

The chain employs TRBV6-2 or TRBV6-3 and TRBJ2-7, with a possible D match to TRBD1 (6 bases). The ends were cut back, 7 bases at V and 6 bases at J, with 13 bases in the middle. CDR3 size: 12 residues. Germline-derived CDR1 and CDR2 are MNHEY and SVGEGT. The CDR3 DNA reads as TGTGCCAGCACCGACACAGGGCGCGAGCAGTACTTC. Translating it yields CASTDTGREQYF.

This chain joins TRBV7-2 and TRBJ2-3; D unclear. CDR1 SGHTA and CDR2 FQGNSA come from the germline V gene. V was clipped by 5 bases and J by 0 bases, with 15 bases between them. CDR3 length equals 16 residues. This CDR3 is CASSPKGRFSTDTQYF. The CDR3 nucleotides are TGTGCCAGCAGCCCTAAAGGGCGGTTTAGCACAGATACGCAGTATTTT.

This clonotype was seen ten or more times. The chain couples TRBV5-4 to TRBJ2-7, with 9 bases identical to TRBD1. The trim removed 0 bases at V and 5 bases at J, leaving 6 bases unmatched. CDR1 is SGHNT, CDR2 YYREEE, per germline (reference sequence). The CDR3 is made up of 15 amino acids. The CDR3 spells CASSLGTGVYHEQYF. For the CDR3, the DNA is TGTGCCAGCAGCTTGGGGACAGGGGTTTACCACGAGCAGTACTTC.

This clonotype showed up many times. The chain is built from TRBV6-2 or TRBV6-3 and TRBJ2-1; 10 bases are shared with TRBD2. CDR1 and CDR2 (germline): MNHEY, SVGEGT. This CDR3 is built from 16 residues. The ends lost 5 bases at V and 0 bases at J; junction bases unmatched: 4. The CDR3 DNA is TGTGCCAGCAGTACTATAGCGGGGGGCTCCTACAATGAGCAGTTCTTC. Protein product: CASSTIAGGSYNEQFF.

The chain is built from TRBV6-2 or TRBV6-3 and TRBJ2-1, with 10 bases that match TRBD2. This CDR3 contains 18 residues. J gave up 10 bases and V 0 bases, and 15 bases lay outside the gene matches. CDR1 and CDR2 (germline): MNHEY, SVGEGT. The DNA for the CDR3 is TGTGCCAGCAGTTACTCTCTTCGTAGCGGGAGGAACACGGGAGAGCAGTTCTTC. This translates into CASSYSLRSGRNTGEQFF.

The genes are TRBV7-2 and TRBJ2-1, with TRBD1 identical over 9 bases. V was pared by 5 bases and J by 3 bases, with 8 bases of the junction left unmatched. Germline V gene data show CDR1 as SGHTA and CDR2 as FQGNSA. The CDR3 contains 16 residues. Written as DNA, the CDR3 is TGTGCCAGCAGCGTAGGACAGGGGAGAGGCTACAATGAGCAGTTCTTC. Amino acid sequence: CASSVGQGRGYNEQFF.

This clonotype has at least ten counts. This chain joins TRBV28 and TRBJ1-1; 9 nucleotides agree with TRBD1. The germline CDR1 and CDR2 sequences are MDHEN and SYDVKM. The CDR3 runs to 15 residues. V was clipped by 6 bases and J by 5 bases; unmatched bases: 10. The CDR3: CASRSPGTGYTEAFF. DNA of the CDR3: TGTGCCAGCAGATCACCCGGGACAGGGTATACTGAAGCTTTCTTT.